These 29 T cell receptor beta chains came from one sample sequenced in a study of human T cells and chemical hapten exposure. The time point here: healthy volunteer bleed at 2 weeks. Total RNA extraction was carried out from unfractionated whole blood. TCRdb recomputed calls from the RACE reads with MiXCR, one row per CDR3 protein. The sample contains roughly 120,000 distinct CDR3 sequences, around 8.2% of which appear only once. The sequenced sample consisted of whole blood. The receptors originated from a male donor in good health. Some clones in this sample may be carry-over from other donors' samples.

This clonotype was detected ten times or more. The CDR3 sequence: CATSRDRGTGGQPQHF. The DNA of the CDR3 is TGTGCCACCAGCAGAGATCGGGGGACAGGGGGGCAGCCCCAGCATTTT. The chain is built from TRBV15 and TRBJ1-5, with 11 nucleotides matching TRBD1. CDR3 size: 16 residues. Germline V gene sequence: CDR1 LNHNV, CDR2 YYDKDF (reference sequence). With V trimmed by 0 bases and J by 7 bases, 5 bases remained unmatched.

This clonotype was detected a few times. The rearrangement links TRBV15 to TRBJ2-7, with TRBD2 matching 7 bases. This CDR3 is built from 16 residues. Germline CDR1 reads LNHNV; CDR2 reads YYDKDF (reference sequence). V lost 0 bases, J lost 3 bases, and 8 bases stayed unmatched. The CDR3 DNA sequence: TGTGCCACCAGCAGAGATTTAAGCGGGATTGTCTACGAGCAGTACTTC. Amino acid sequence: CATSRDLSGIVYEQYF. The full variable domain, completed using reference TRBV15 and TRBJ2-7, is DAMVIQNPRYQVTQFGKPVTLSCSQTLNHNVMYWYQQKSSQAPKLLFHYYDKDFNNEADTPDNFQSRRPNTSFCFLDIRSPGLGDTAMYLCATSRDLSGIVYEQYFGPGTRLTVT.

The table lists this clonotype with a few counts. This rearrangement joins TRBV12-3 or TRBV12-4 to TRBJ1-5; D gene uncertain. CDR3 length equals 14 residues. Trimming took off 2 bases at V and 6 bases at J, with 11 bases between the two ends. The CDR3 sequence is CASSLSGWGQPQHF. In DNA form, the CDR3 reads TGTGCCAGCAGTTTATCGGGTTGGGGTCAGCCCCAGCATTTT.

This clonotype was picked up many times. The V and J genes are TRBV12-3 or TRBV12-4 and TRBJ2-1, with TRBD2 matching over 8 bases. V was clipped by 5 bases and J by 6 bases; unmatched bases: 9. This CDR3 contains 15 residues. This chain's CDR3 is CASSHIAGSPNEQFF. The DNA for the CDR3 is TGTGCCAGCAGTCATATAGCGGGAAGCCCCAATGAGCAGTTCTTC.

The chain joins TRBV9 to TRBJ2-2, with D maybe TRBD1 (6 bases). The CDR3 is made up of 15 amino acids. Per germline, CDR1 SGDLS and CDR2 YYNGEE. Trimming cost V 0 bases and J 1 base, with 7 bases left between them. CDR3 in DNA: TGTGCCAGCAGCGTAGTACAGGGGAACACCGGGGAGCTGTTTTTT. It is translated as CASSVVQGNTGELFF.

The chain carries TRBV4-2 and TRBJ1-2; weak D call: TRBD1 (5 bases). CDR1 is LGHNA and CDR2 is YNFKEQ in the germline V gene. The CDR3 runs 15 residues. V was clipped by 2 bases and J by 5 bases, with 15 bases between them. The CDR3: CASSQFFPGGYGYTF. The CDR3 nucleotides read TGTGCCAGCAGCCAATTTTTCCCCGGGGGATATGGCTACACCTTC.

This clonotype came up a few times. The chain couples TRBV4-3 to TRBJ2-3, with 10 bases that match TRBD2. Germline CDR1 reads LGHNA; CDR2 reads YSLEER. CDR3 size: 18 residues. V shed 1 base, J shed 4 bases, and the junction held 11 bases outside the gene matches. Written as DNA, the CDR3 is TGCGCCAGCAGCCAAGGAGGTAGCGGGGGGCTCCCCCCAGATACGCAGTATTTT. This gives the protein CASSQGGSGGLPPDTQYF.

This clonotype was seen only a few times. This rearrangement joins TRBV6-6 to TRBJ1-1; TRBD1 agrees at 7 bases. Losses at the gene ends were 8 bases for V and 1 base for J; bases not matched to a gene: 1. The CDR3 is 12 amino acids. Germline CDR1 reads MNHNY; CDR2 reads SVGAGI (reference sequence). This CDR3 reads CASRQGNTEAFF. CDR3 in DNA: TGTGCCAGCCGACAGGGGAACACTGAAGCTTTCTTT.

This clonotype came up a few times. The chain is built from TRBV29-1 and TRBJ2-3; 10 positions match TRBD1. The CDR3 is made up of 15 amino acids. Germline V lookup: CDR1 SQVTM, CDR2 ANQGSEA. V was clipped by 8 bases and J by 4 bases; unmatched bases: 12. The CDR3 region is CSPTIPTGGPDTQYF. Written as DNA, the CDR3 is TGCAGCCCTACAATTCCGACAGGGGGCCCAGATACGCAGTATTTT.

The V and J genes are TRBV10-1 and TRBJ2-2, with 7 bases matching TRBD1. The CDR3 consists of 15 residues. Germline V gene data show CDR1 as WNHNN and CDR2 as SYGVQD (reference sequence). V was pared by 3 bases and J by 2 bases, with 3 bases of the junction left unmatched. The CDR3 DNA is TGCGCCAGCAGTGACGGGACAGCTAACACCGGGGAGCTGTTTTTT. Residues: CASSDGTANTGELFF.

This clonotype has a count of ten or more. The gene calls are TRBV18 and TRBJ2-2, with 7 bases matching TRBD1. Trimming removed 1 base from V and 6 bases from J; junction bases left unmatched: 5. The CDR3 is 15 residues long. Germline CDR1 is KGHSH and CDR2 is LQKENI. The CDR3, as DNA: TGTGCCAGCTCACCACAGACAGGGTCAGCCGGGGAGCTGTTTTTT. Translated, it gives CASSPQTGSAGELFF. The variable domain in full, with the rest retrieved from reference TRBV18 and TRBJ2-2, is NAGVMQNPRHLVRRRGQEARLRCSPMKGHSHVYWYRQLPEEGLKFMVYLQKENIIDESGMPKERFSAEFPKEGPSILRIQQVVRGDSAAYFCASSPQTGSAGELFFGEGSRLTVL.

This clonotype has a count of ten or more. The genes are TRBV19 and TRBJ1-2, with TRBD1 as a possible D gene (5 bases). The germline V gene encodes CDR1 LNHDA and CDR2 SQIVND (reference sequence). Trimming removed 9 bases at V and 1 base at J, with 15 bases between. The CDR3 length is 14 residues. As DNA, the CDR3 is TGTGCCAGCACACCTCTGACAGATAACTATGGCTACACCTTC. This encodes CASTPLTDNYGYTF. Complete variable domain (other parts from reference TRBV19 and TRBJ1-2): DGGITQSPKYLFRKEGQNVTLSCEQNLNHDAMYWYRQDPGQGLRLIYYSQIVNDFQKGDIAEGYSVSREKKESFPLTVTSAQKNPTAFYLCASTPLTDNYGYTFGSGTRLTVV.

This clonotype has just a few counts. The chain employs TRBV5-4 and TRBJ1-6; weak D call: TRBD1 (5 bases). Trimming shortened V by 4 bases and J by 5 bases, and 13 bases separated the two germline ends. The CDR3 has 15 amino acids. CDR1 and CDR2 (germline): SGHNT, YYREEE (reference sequence). In nucleotides, the CDR3 is TGTGCCAGCAGCCCTCGGTGGGGGGATAATTCACCCCTCCACTTT. Protein product: CASSPRWGDNSPLHF.

The CDR3 bases are TGTGCCAGCAGCCTGACCTCAGGTGGCGGTAGCGACAATCAGCCCCAGCATTTT. This translates into CASSLTSGGGSDNQPQHF. The chain couples TRBV4-2 to TRBJ1-5; no definite D call. Germline V gene data show CDR1 as LGHNA and CDR2 as YNFKEQ. The CDR3 has 18 amino acids. V was trimmed by 4 bases and J by 3 bases, leaving 22 bases between them.

The chain links TRBV6-6 to TRBJ2-3; TRBD2 aligns across 10 bases. Germline V gene sequence: CDR1 MNHNY, CDR2 SVGAGI (reference sequence). This CDR3 comprises 15 residues. Trimming took 7 bases from V and 1 from J; bases not matched to a gene: 5. The CDR3 DNA is TGTGCCAGCAAAACTAGCGGGGATGGCACAGATACGCAGTATTTT. This encodes CASKTSGDGTDTQYF.

This clonotype was counted at least ten times. CDR3 loop: CASSSRARTGYTF. In nucleotides, the CDR3 is TGTGCCAGCAGTTCCCGGGCCCGGACTGGCTACACCTTC. The rearrangement uses TRBV27 and TRBJ1-2; D is unresolved. This CDR3 comprises 13 residues. V lost 4 bases and J lost 7, with 13 bases in between. Germline CDR1 and CDR2: MNHEY and SMNVEV (reference sequence).

This chain uses TRBV5-1 with TRBJ2-2; D gene unclear. Germline-derived CDR1 and CDR2 are SGHRS and YFSETQ. Trimming removed 0 bases at V and 2 bases at J, with 8 bases between. The CDR3 loop spans 15 amino acids. CDR3 coding DNA: TGCGCCAGCAGCTTGGGTTCGGCCAACACCGGGGAGCTGTTTTTT. Translating it yields CASSLGSANTGELFF.

This clonotype was picked up a small number of times. This chain connects TRBV12-3 or TRBV12-4 to TRBJ1-5, with unresolved D. This CDR3 has 17 residues. Trimming shortened V by 2 bases and J by 0 bases, and 14 bases separated the two germline ends. The CDR3 protein is CASSLFFSPDSNQPQHF. The CDR3 nucleotides are TGTGCCAGCAGTTTATTTTTCAGCCCTGATAGCAATCAGCCCCAGCATTTT.

The sample holds a few counts of this clonotype. V is TRBV19 and J is TRBJ1-5; 7 nucleotides line up with TRBD1. This CDR3 has 16 residues. Per the germline V gene, CDR1 is LNHDA and CDR2 is SQIVND (reference sequence). The V segment lost 5 bases and the J segment 2 bases; nucleotides outside the gene matches: 9. In DNA form, the CDR3 reads TGTGCCAGTAGTGTCACAGGGGATCTGGGCAATCAGCCCCAGCATTTT. This gives the protein CASSVTGDLGNQPQHF.

The V gene is TRBV6-2 or TRBV6-3, the J gene TRBJ1-5, with unresolved D. V lost 11 bases and J 3 bases, leaving 11 bases between the germline ends. CDR3 length equals 12 residues. Germline V gives CDR1 MNHEY, CDR2 SVGEGT. The CDR3 sequence: CASQDSNQPQHF. The CDR3 DNA follows: TGTGCCTCCCAGGACTCCAATCAGCCCCAGCATTTT.

This clonotype was picked up a small number of times. The chain has TRBV11-1 and TRBJ2-5; 9 bases line up with TRBD2. Trimming cost V 5 bases and J 3 bases; bases outside gene matches: 10. The CDR3 is 16 residues long. Germline V lookup: CDR1 SGHAT, CDR2 FQDESV (reference sequence). The CDR3 bases are TGTGCCAGCAGCCCCCCTAGCGGGGTGGAAGAAGAGACCCAGTACTTC. It yields the protein CASSPPSGVEEETQYF.

This clonotype was observed a handful of times. The chain is built from TRBV12-3 or TRBV12-4 and TRBJ1-4, with 9 positions matching TRBD1. The CDR3 consists of 13 residues. Unmatched junction bases numbered 2, after V lost 4 bases and J lost 8 bases. The CDR3 sequence is CASSWDREEKLFF. The CDR3 nucleotides read TGTGCCAGCAGTTGGGACAGGGAGGAAAAACTGTTTTTT.

This clonotype turned up a few times. The chain is built from TRBV30 and TRBJ2-2, with TRBD2 identical over 12 bases. Per the germline V gene, CDR1 is GTSNPN and CDR2 is SVGIG (reference sequence). There are 16 residues in the CDR3. V shed 0 bases, J shed 4 bases, and the junction held 3 bases outside the gene matches. The CDR3 here is CAWSVQLAGGTGELFF. The CDR3 DNA is TGTGCCTGGAGTGTACAACTAGCGGGAGGCACCGGGGAGCTGTTTTTT.

This clonotype has only a few counts. V is TRBV6-5 and J is TRBJ1-6; perhaps TRBD1 as D (5 bases). CDR3 length: 14 amino acids. From germline, CDR1 is MNHEY and CDR2 SVGAGI. The ends were cut back, 2 bases at V and 10 bases at J, with 12 bases in the middle. CDR3 coding DNA: TGTGCCAGCAGTTACGGGGGGATCGGGTCACCCCTCCACTTT. Amino acid sequence: CASSYGGIGSPLHF.

The V gene is TRBV5-1, the J gene TRBJ2-5; TRBD2 is a possible D gene (6 bases). V dropped 0 bases and J dropped 1 base, with 13 bases sitting between them. The germline V gene has CDR1 SGHRS and CDR2 YFSETQ. This CDR3 comprises 16 residues. The CDR3 nucleotides are TGCGCCAGCAGCTTGGGAGCCGGGAGCGGCCAAGAGACCCAGTACTTC. Protein product: CASSLGAGSGQETQYF.

This sequence joins TRBV7-9 and TRBJ2-7; D is uncertain. Germline V CDR1 and CDR2: SEHNR, FQNEAQ (reference sequence). Trimming left V 1 base short and J 0 bases short, with 13 bases between. There are 16 residues in the CDR3. The CDR3 sequence is CASSLGRWRGSYEQYF. In DNA form, the CDR3 reads TGTGCCAGCAGCTTAGGAAGGTGGAGAGGCTCCTACGAGCAGTACTTC.

This clonotype has only a few counts. The genes are TRBV20-1 and TRBJ2-2; 12 positions match TRBD2. Germline V lookup: CDR1 DFQATT, CDR2 SNEGSKA (reference sequence). J was trimmed by 0 bases and V by 7 bases; bases with no gene match: 6. The length of the CDR3 is 16 residues. The CDR3 protein is CSVPTSGGPNTGELFF. CDR3 nucleotides: TGCAGTGTACCGACTAGCGGGGGCCCGAACACCGGGGAGCTGTTTTTT.

The CDR3 coding sequence is TGTGCCAGCAGTCCCAAACAGGGAGTCAACACTGAAGCTTTCTTT. Its translation: CASSPKQGVNTEAFF. The genes are TRBV27 and TRBJ1-1; D may be TRBD1 (6 bases). Per germline, CDR1 MNHEY and CDR2 SMNVEV (reference sequence). This CDR3 spans 15 amino acids. The germline V and J ends were trimmed by 5 bases and 2 bases, with 15 bases remaining between them.

Ten or more counts support this clonotype. The chain carries TRBV7-8 and TRBJ1-1, with 7 bases identical to TRBD1. The CDR3 has 15 amino acids. V lost 5 bases and J lost 4; bases outside the gene matches: 10. Germline V lookup: CDR1 SGHVS, CDR2 FQNEAQ. CDR3 DNA sequence: TGTGCCAGCAGCATTCAGACAGGGAGCCTCACTGAAGCTTTCTTT. Protein sequence: CASSIQTGSLTEAFF.